The present T cell receptor beta chain was sequenced within a study of CD8 T cells in Susac syndrome (dated by TCRdb to between 2018 and 2020). With regard to the full study: Whether CD8+ T cell activation and differentiation in Susac syndrome was antigen driven was tested using repertoire sequencing. The study compared CD8+ T cell repertoire clonality among roughly 12 healthy donors, some 14 Susac syndrome patients and some 16 multiple sclerosis patients.

RNA was extracted with the RNeasy kit and about 0.5 to 1 ug was reverse transcribed using random hexamers. The immunoSEQ multiplex PCR assay, covering 54 Vbeta and 13 Jbeta segments, was used to amplify TCR beta CDR3 regions. To correct PCR amplification bias, a synthetic template baseline was used for both primer optimization and computational correction. On the authors' methods: Reads were annotated to V, D and J genes per IMGT and analyzed with immunoSEQ Analyzer, keeping only productive sequences. Clonality was computed as one minus Shannon entropy normalized by log2 of the number of productive unique sequences. For each patient and control, public and private clones were evaluated within the 100 most prevalent clones. Susac-specific clones were defined as absent from healthy and MS cohorts, over a thousand published viral clones and other ImmuneACCESS disease sequences. TCRdb ran its own pipeline on the public reads, namely fastp trimming at Q25 and MiXCR clone calling, and kept in-frame beta chains. Rows matching on CDR3 protein sequence are summarized as one entry with the most common DNA and genes. It is TCRdb's table, rather than the study itself, that gives the V and J calls and clone size. This sample has 150,000 or so distinct CDR3 sequences in its table, and roughly 94% of those were observed once. Together, the top ten hold about 0.19% of the sample.

A word on this clonotype: Its antigen is currently not known. Per-base qualities were not stored, and no clone one base away is much larger.

What the work shows at the level of the full study, not this receptor alone: The TCR sequencing and HLA analysis was acknowledged to have included a relatively small number of individuals.

Peripheral blood CD8+ and CD4+ T cells from healthy donors, Susac syndrome patients and multiple sclerosis patients were profiled by high-throughput TCR beta sequencing. The multiple sclerosis controls were treatment-naive patients who had stable or active relapsing-remitting disease and met the revised McDonald criteria. Bulk CD8+ and CD4+ T cells were purified by magnetic negative isolation, whereas CD8+ TEMRA cells were enriched by FACS. Blood was collected in EDTA tubes and processed within 24 hours, with PBMCs isolated through density gradient centrifugation. PBMCs destined for TCR sequencing were cryopreserved in liquid nitrogen and later thawed in a 37 °C water bath. Purity of sorted or isolated CD4+, CD8+ and CD8+ TEMRA cells was at least 90%. The CDR3, from cysteine to phenylalanine, totals 16 residues. Only the CDR3 part of the read is kept: 48 bases, read in frame from the first base. The germline V gene supplies CDR1 SGHAT and CDR2 FQNNGV. Germline trimming: 5 bases from V, 5 bases from J; junction bases outside gene matches: 13.

This TCR was recovered from a human donor with multiple sclerosis. Sequencing input: CD8+ T cells from PBMCs. The V and J genes are TRBV11-2 and TRBJ1-1, with 8 central nucleotides matching TRBD1. CDR3 reads: CASSMWTGMRWTEAFF. Here is the DNA: TGTGCCAGCAGCATGTGGACAGGGATGAGATGGACTGAAGCTTTCTTT.